This entry describes one TCR beta chain. This table comes from immunoSEQ multiplex PCR, and its TCRdb copy is limited to in-frame clones, with some not included. The sample has approximately 50,000 clones; about nine tenths are singletons. Unmatched junction bases numbered 4, after V lost 2 bases and J lost 2 bases. This CDR3 region has 15 residues. Germline loops: CDR1 SEHNR, CDR2 FQNEAQ (reference sequence). The data were taken from a study of T cell changes during pregnancy in multiple sclerosis. This sequence was found in a female donor in good health, enrolled as a control in a pregnancy study. The source was peripheral blood, collected in the third trimester of pregnancy. The chain links TRBV7-9 to TRBJ2-7; 9 positions agree with TRBD1. The CDR3 sequence: CASSLTTGGAYEQYF. For the CDR3, the DNA is TGTGCCAGCAGCTTAACGACAGGGGGGGCCTACGAGCAGTACTTC.